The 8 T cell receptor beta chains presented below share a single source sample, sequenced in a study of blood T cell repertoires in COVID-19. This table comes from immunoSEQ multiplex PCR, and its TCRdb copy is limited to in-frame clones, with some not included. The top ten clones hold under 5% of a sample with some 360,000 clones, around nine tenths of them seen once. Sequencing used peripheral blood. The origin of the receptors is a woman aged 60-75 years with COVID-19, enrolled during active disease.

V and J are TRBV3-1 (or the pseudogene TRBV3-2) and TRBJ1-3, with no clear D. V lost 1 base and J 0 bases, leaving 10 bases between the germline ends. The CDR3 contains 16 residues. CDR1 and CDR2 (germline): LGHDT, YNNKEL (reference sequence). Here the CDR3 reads CASSQGVRPSGNTIYF. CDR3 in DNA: TGTGCCAGCAGCCAAGGGGTCAGGCCCTCTGGAAACACCATATATTTT.

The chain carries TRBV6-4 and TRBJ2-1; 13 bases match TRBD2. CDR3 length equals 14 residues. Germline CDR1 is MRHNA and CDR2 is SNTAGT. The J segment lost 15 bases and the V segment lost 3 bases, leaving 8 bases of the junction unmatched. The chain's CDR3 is CASSEELAGGPSFF. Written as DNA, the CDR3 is TGTGCCAGCAGTGAAGAACTAGCGGGGGGGCCTTCGTTCTTC.

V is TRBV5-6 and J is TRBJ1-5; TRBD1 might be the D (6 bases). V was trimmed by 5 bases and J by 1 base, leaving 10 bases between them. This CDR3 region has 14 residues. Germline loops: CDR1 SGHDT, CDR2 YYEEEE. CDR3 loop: CASRSRGSNQPQHF. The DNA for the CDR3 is TGTGCCAGCAGGTCCAGGGGAAGCAATCAGCCCCAGCATTTT.

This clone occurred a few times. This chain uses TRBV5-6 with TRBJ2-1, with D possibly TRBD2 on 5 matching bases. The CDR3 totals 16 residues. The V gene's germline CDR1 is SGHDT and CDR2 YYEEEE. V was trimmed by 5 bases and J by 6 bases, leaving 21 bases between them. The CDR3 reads CASSSGLYAPGNEQFF. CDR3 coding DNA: TGTGCCAGCAGTTCTGGACTCTACGCCCCTGGCAATGAGCAGTTCTTC.

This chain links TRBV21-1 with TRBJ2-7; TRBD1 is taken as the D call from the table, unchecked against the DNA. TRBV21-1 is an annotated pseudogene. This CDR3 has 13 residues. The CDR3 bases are TGTGCCAGCAGCACGCAGGGGGACGGCGAGCAGTACTTC. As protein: CASSTQGDGEQYF.

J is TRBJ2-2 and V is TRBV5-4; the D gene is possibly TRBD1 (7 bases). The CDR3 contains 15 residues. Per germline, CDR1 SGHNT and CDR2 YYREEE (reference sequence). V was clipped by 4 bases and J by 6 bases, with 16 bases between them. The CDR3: CASSRQGGWAGELFF. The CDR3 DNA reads TGTGCCAGCAGCCGCCAGGGGGGCTGGGCCGGGGAGCTGTTTTTT.

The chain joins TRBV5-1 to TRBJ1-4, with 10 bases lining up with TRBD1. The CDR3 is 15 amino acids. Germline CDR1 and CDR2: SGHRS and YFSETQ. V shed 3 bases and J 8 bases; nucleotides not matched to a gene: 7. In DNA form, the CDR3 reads TGCGCCAGCAGCTCGGACAGGGGGTCAAGGGAAAAACTGTTTTTT. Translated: CASSSDRGSREKLFF.

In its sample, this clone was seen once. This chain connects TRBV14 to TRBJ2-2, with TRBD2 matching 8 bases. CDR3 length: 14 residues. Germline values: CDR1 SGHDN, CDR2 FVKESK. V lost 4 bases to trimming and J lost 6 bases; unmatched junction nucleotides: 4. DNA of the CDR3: TGTGCCAGCAGCCGTCGGGGGGGCCCCGGGGAGCTGTTTTTT. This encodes CASSRRGGPGELFF. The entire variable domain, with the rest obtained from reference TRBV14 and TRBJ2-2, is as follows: EAGVTQFPSHSVIEKGQTVTLRCDPISGHDNLYWYRRVMGKEIKFLLHFVKESKQDESGMPNNRFLAERTGGTYSTLKVQPAELEDSGVYFCASSRRGGPGELFFGEGSRLTVL.